Below are 31 T cell receptor beta chains sequenced from a single sample in a study of T cells in Graves' hyperthyroidism and ophthalmopathy. Amplification of TCR beta CDR3 regions used RNA as the template. The primer set for the first-round RT-PCR of the TCR CDR3 was HTBI. TCRdb re-derived calls from the multiplex PCR reads in MiXCR, one entry per CDR3 protein. There are about 640,000 distinct CDR3 sequences in the sample; less than 25% occur only once, and 34% lies in the top ten. Sequenced sample: blood. The source is a man in his thirties or forties with Graves' ophthalmopathy.

Worth noting for this clonotype: One end of the junction varies from germline; a read error may be responsible. V and J are TRBV28 and TRBJ2-3; no firm D call. Germline-derived CDR1 and CDR2 are MDHEN and SYDVKM. This CDR3 contains 14 residues. In nucleotides, the CDR3 is TGTGCCGGCAGTTTATCGGCGGACCGAAATACGCAGTATTTT. Its translation: CAGSLSADRNTQYF.

In this sample, this clonotype turned up once. A junction boundary mismatches the germline segment, possibly from a read error. The chain has TRBV7-3 and TRBJ2-1; 9 nucleotides line up with TRBD2. The germline V gene encodes CDR1 SGHTA and CDR2 FQGTGA. There are 17 residues in the CDR3. The CDR3: CASSSIGGGASNNEQSF. CDR3 nucleotides: TGTGCCAGCAGCTCGATCGGCGGGGGGGCTTCGAACAATGAGCAGTCCTTC.

This chain connects TRBV6-4 to TRBJ1-5; D is perhaps TRBD1 (5 bases). Deletions cut 2 bases from V and 4 bases from J, with 18 bases between. This CDR3 region has 17 residues. Germline values: CDR1 MRHNA, CDR2 SNTAGT. CDR3 DNA sequence: TGTGCCAGCAGTGACCCGTCGAGAGTGACAGTTAATCAGCCCCAGCATTTT. Its protein product is CASSDPSRVTVNQPQHF.

V usage is TRBV20-1 and J usage is TRBJ2-2; D unclear. The CDR3 spans 13 residues. Germline V gene data show CDR1 as DFQATT and CDR2 as SNEGSKA (reference sequence). V was trimmed by 5 bases and J by 6 bases, leaving 13 bases between them. This CDR3 reads CSAGPPAAGELFF. CDR3 bases: TGCAGTGCTGGACCCCCGGCAGCCGGGGAGCTGTTTTTT.

J is TRBJ2-7 and V is TRBV10-3; either TRBD1 or TRBD2 may fit D (6 bases each). Trimming took 0 bases from V and 2 from J, leaving 14 bases between them. The CDR3 is 16 residues long. The germline V gene has CDR1 ENHRY and CDR2 SYGVKD. As DNA, the CDR3 is TGTGCCATCAGTGAGTCAGGGGGGCCCGGCGCCTACGAGCAGTACTTC. Translated: CAISESGGPGAYEQYF.

The V gene is TRBV2, the J gene TRBJ1-3, with TRBD1 matching over 8 bases. The CDR3 extends over 16 amino acids. The germline V gene has CDR1 SNHLY and CDR2 FYNNEI. The V and J ends lost 7 bases and 1 base, in that order; junction bases with no gene match: 9. CDR3 bases: TGTGCCAGCACCAGGGGGCAGGGACATTCTGGAAACACCATATATTTT. Amino acid sequence: CASTRGQGHSGNTIYF.

The chain recombines TRBV6-1 with TRBJ2-3; D is perhaps TRBD1 or TRBD2 (5 bases each). V was pared by 3 bases and J by 5 bases, with 18 bases between. This CDR3 has 16 amino acids. The germline V gene encodes CDR1 MNHNS and CDR2 SASEGT. DNA for the CDR3: TGTGCCAGCAGTGAGATGTCAGGGACGTTTGGAGATACGCAGTATTTT. This codes for CASSEMSGTFGDTQYF.

This clonotype was seen many times. The V gene is TRBV11-2, the J gene TRBJ2-7; unclear D gene. The CDR3 has 13 residues. CDR1 is SGHAT, CDR2 FQNNGV, per germline. Trimming pared 1 base from V and 2 bases from J, leaving 6 bases between. The CDR3 DNA follows: TGTGCCAGCAGCTTAGCACCGACCTACGAGCAGTACTTC. Protein product: CASSLAPTYEQYF.

This clonotype was found many times. V and J are TRBV12-3 or TRBV12-4 and TRBJ1-2; TRBD1 agrees at 7 bases. This CDR3 region has 15 residues. V was pared by 5 bases and J by 5 bases, with 11 bases of the junction left unmatched. The CDR3 DNA reads TGTGCCAGCAGTCCAACGGGACAGACTCTATATGGCTACACCTTC. Its translation is CASSPTGQTLYGYTF.

The chain is built from TRBV7-2 and TRBJ2-1, with 9 bases identical to TRBD2. The J segment lost 9 bases and the V segment lost 1 base, leaving 13 bases of the junction unmatched. CDR3 length equals 17 residues. Looked up from germline, CDR1 is SGHTA and CDR2 is FQGNSA. CDR3 DNA: TGTGCCAGCAGCTTAGATTGGCGGGAGGGCTCTTACGGTGAGCAGTTCTTC. Amino acid sequence: CASSLDWREGSYGEQFF. Full variable domain (missing parts from reference TRBV7-2 and TRBJ2-1): GAGVSQSPSNKVTEKGKDVELRCDPISGHTALYWYRQSLGQGLEFLIYFQGNSAPDKSGLPSDRFSAERTGGSVSTLTIQRTQQEDSAVYLCASSLDWREGSYGEQFFGPGTRLTVL.

This clonotype was picked up a small number of times. The chain links TRBV29-1 to TRBJ1-5, with D perhaps matching TRBD1 (5 bases). Germline loops: CDR1 SQVTM, CDR2 ANQGSEA. The CDR3 totals 13 residues. V was pared by 4 bases and J by 7 bases, with 14 bases between. In DNA form, the CDR3 reads TGCAGCGTTGGGGGCACCGACCAACAGCCCCAGCATTTT. This codes for CSVGGTDQQPQHF. The full variable domain, in which reference TRBV29-1 and TRBJ1-5 provide the parts outside the CDR3, is SAVISQKPSRDICQRGTSLTIQCQVDSQVTMMFWYRQQPGQSLTLIATANQGSEATYESGFVIDKFPISRPNLTFSTLTVSNMSPEDSSIYLCSVGGTDQQPQHFGDGTRLSIL.

The chain recombines TRBV29-1 with TRBJ2-3, with D unresolved. The V gene's germline CDR1 is SQVTM and CDR2 ANQGSEA. This CDR3 has 13 amino acids. Trimming removed 4 bases at V and 1 base at J, with 9 bases between. The CDR3 loop is CSVVSAGTDTQYF. The CDR3 nucleotides are TGCAGCGTTGTTTCCGCGGGCACAGATACGCAGTATTTT.

In its sample, this clonotype was seen a few times. The chain has TRBV28 and TRBJ2-1; 8 nucleotides match TRBD1. Per germline, CDR1 MDHEN and CDR2 SYDVKM. The V segment lost 5 bases and the J segment 4 bases; nucleotides outside the gene matches: 10. This CDR3 has 16 amino acids. In nucleotides, the CDR3 is TGTGCCAGCAGTGGGACAGGAGGGCCCATTTACAATGAGCAGTTCTTC. It translates to CASSGTGGPIYNEQFF.

This clonotype was seen a handful of times. The gene calls are TRBV5-1 and TRBJ2-1, with a possible D match to TRBD2 (5 bases). Trimming cost V 4 bases and J 0 bases, with 20 bases left between them. CDR1 and CDR2 from the germline V gene are SGHRS and YFSETQ. The CDR3 is 18 residues long. The DNA of the CDR3 is TGCGCCAGCAGCGCCTCTCCTAGCCCCCTTAGCTCCTACAATGAGCAGTTCTTC. It yields the protein CASSASPSPLSSYNEQFF.

V is TRBV3-1 and J is TRBJ2-1, with D unresolved. Germline V gives CDR1 LGHDT, CDR2 YNNKEL (reference sequence). This CDR3 is built from 16 residues. V gave up 1 base and J gave up 7 bases, with 17 bases separating them. The CDR3 DNA reads TGTGCCAGCAGCCAAGCCATGCTGCATAGGGCAAATGAGCAGTTCTTC. Amino acid sequence: CASSQAMLHRANEQFF.

This clonotype was counted at least ten times. V gene TRBV2 combines with J gene TRBJ2-7, with 10 positions matching TRBD2. There are 15 residues in the CDR3. After removal of 11 bases from V and 2 bases from J, the junction contained 12 bases not matched to a gene. Germline assignment: CDR1 SNHLY and CDR2 FYNNEI. DNA for the CDR3: TGTGCCTGGTGGAGGACTAGCGGCCCCCCCTACGAGCAGTACTTC. Protein: CAWWRTSGPPYEQYF.

This clonotype was detected ten times or more. This chain connects TRBV12-3 or TRBV12-4 to TRBJ2-5; D is ambiguous. The length of the CDR3 is 15 residues. V dropped 1 base and J dropped 2 bases, with 11 bases sitting between them. The CDR3 protein is CASSLERLSQETQYF. In nucleotides, the CDR3 is TGTGCCAGCAGTTTAGAGAGACTGAGTCAAGAGACCCAGTACTTC.

This sequence joins TRBV5-1 and TRBJ2-5; 9 nucleotides agree with TRBD2. V gave up 1 base and J gave up 5 bases; unmatched junction bases: 21. The CDR3 contains 20 residues. The germline gives CDR1 SGHRS, CDR2 YFSETQ. The CDR3 protein is CASSLFLLAGGDSGRETQYF. Written as DNA, the CDR3 is TGCGCCAGCAGCTTGTTTCTCCTGGCGGGGGGGGACAGCGGACGGGAGACCCAGTACTTC.

This clonotype was counted at least ten times. This sequence joins TRBV20-1 and TRBJ2-3; 12 bases match TRBD2. The ends lost 2 bases at V and 3 bases at J; junction bases unmatched: 6. The CDR3 runs 16 residues. Germline V gene data show CDR1 as DFQATT and CDR2 as SNEGSKA (reference sequence). The CDR3 DNA sequence: TGCAGTGCTAGATTGACTAGCGGGAGTACTACAGATACGCAGTATTTT. It yields the protein CSARLTSGSTTDTQYF.

This clonotype was seen ten or more times. J is TRBJ2-3 and V is TRBV7-2; 7 bases are shared with TRBD2. The CDR3 consists of 14 residues. Germline assignment: CDR1 SGHTA and CDR2 FQGNSA. Unmatched junction bases numbered 3, after V lost 4 bases and J lost 2 bases. The CDR3 coding sequence is TGTGCCAGCAGCTCTAGCGGCTACACAGATACGCAGTATTTT. Residues: CASSSSGYTDTQYF.

In its sample, this clonotype was seen many times. The V call is TRBV24-1, the J call TRBJ2-5, with D perhaps TRBD1 or TRBD2 (6 bases each). This CDR3 contains 16 residues. Trimming removed 5 bases at V and 4 bases at J, with 19 bases between. Germline V gene data show CDR1 as KGHDR and CDR2 as SFDVKD. The CDR3: CATSGGNREDRETQYF. The CDR3 coding sequence is TGTGCCACCAGTGGCGGGAACAGGGAAGATCGAGAGACCCAGTACTTC.

Turning to this clonotype: A much larger clone differs from this one at a single base, so this may be a read error. V is TRBV28 and J is TRBJ2-7; 7 bases line up with TRBD1. CDR3 length: 14 residues. Germline values: CDR1 MDHEN, CDR2 SYDVKM. The CDR3 DNA sequence: TGTGCCAGCAGTTTGGGAGACAGGGCCTACGAGCAGTGCTTC. Translated: CASSLGDRAYEQCF. The full variable domain, with the rest looked up from reference TRBV28 and TRBJ2-7, is DVKVTQSSRYLVKRTGEKVFLECVQDMDHENMFWYRQDPGLGLRLIYFSYDVKMKEKGDIPEGYSVSREKKERFSLILESASTNQTSMYLCASSLGDRAYEQCFGPGTRLTVT.

This chain connects TRBV19 to TRBJ2-3, with 8 bases aligning to TRBD2. Trimming took 3 bases from V and 4 from J; bases not matched to a gene: 6. The length of the CDR3 is 15 residues. CDR1 and CDR2 from the germline V gene are LNHDA and SQIVND (reference sequence). As DNA, the CDR3 is TGTGCCAGTAGTATTAGCGGGATTATCGCAGATACGCAGTATTTT. Translated, it gives CASSISGIIADTQYF.

This clonotype occurred a few times. The V and J genes are TRBV5-5 and TRBJ2-1; TRBD2 matches 10 bases. V was clipped by 1 base and J by 6 bases; unmatched bases: 10. Germline loops: CDR1 SGHKS, CDR2 YYEKEE (reference sequence). The CDR3 is made up of 17 amino acids. The DNA of the CDR3 is TGTGCCAGCAGCTTGAGCCCACTAGCGGGACCGCCCAATGAGCAGTTCTTC. Translation: CASSLSPLAGPPNEQFF.

This clonotype showed up many times. J is TRBJ2-7 and V is TRBV27, with 11 bases that match TRBD1. Germline V CDR1 and CDR2: MNHEY, SMNVEV (reference sequence). This CDR3 has 15 residues. The J segment lost 6 bases and the V segment lost 5 bases, leaving 9 bases of the junction unmatched. The CDR3 nucleotides are TGTGCCAGCAGTCCCGGGACAGGGGGGTGGTCCGAGCAGTACTTC. It encodes CASSPGTGGWSEQYF.

This clonotype was seen a few times. The chain links TRBV5-1 to TRBJ2-1; no firm D call. The V end lost 4 bases, the J end lost 0 bases, and 11 bases lay between the germline ends. The CDR3 totals 15 residues. The V gene's germline CDR1 is SGHRS and CDR2 YFSETQ. CDR3 region: CASSVSTDSYNEQFF. The CDR3 DNA follows: TGCGCCAGCAGCGTCAGCACCGACTCCTACAATGAGCAGTTCTTC.

The chain links TRBV7-9 to TRBJ1-1, with 9 bases identical to TRBD1. The CDR3 runs 13 residues. From germline, CDR1 is SEHNR and CDR2 FQNEAQ (reference sequence). V shed 4 bases and J 11 bases; nucleotides not matched to a gene: 8. The CDR3 is CASSSGQGNDAFF. For the CDR3, the DNA is TGTGCCAGCAGCTCGGGACAGGGTAACGACGCTTTCTTT. The complete variable domain, with remaining parts taken from reference TRBV7-9 and TRBJ1-1, reads DTGVSQNPRHKITKRGQNVTFRCDPISEHNRLYWYRQTLGQGPEFLTYFQNEAQLEKSRLLSDRFSAERPKGSFSTLEIQRTEQGDSAMYLCASSSGQGNDAFFGQGTRLTVV.

This clonotype came up a few times. This chain joins TRBV5-1 and TRBJ1-2, with TRBD1 matching 11 bases. The germline V gene encodes CDR1 SGHRS and CDR2 YFSETQ. This CDR3 has 13 amino acids. V dropped 4 bases and J dropped 10; count of bases not matched to a gene: 6. CDR3 region: CASSLWTGGLYTF. The CDR3 bases are TGCGCCAGCAGCCTTTGGACAGGGGGCCTCTACACCTTC.

Only a few counts were recorded for this clonotype. V usage is TRBV24-1 and J usage is TRBJ1-3, with D tentatively TRBD1 (5 bases). V lost 11 bases and J lost 0, with 13 bases in between. Germline lookup yields CDR1 KGHDR and CDR2 SFDVKD. The CDR3 is 14 amino acids. As DNA, the CDR3 is TGTGCCAGCTCCCGGGACCGCTCTGGAAACACCATATATTTT. This encodes CASSRDRSGNTIYF.

This clonotype was counted a few times. This chain connects TRBV28 to TRBJ1-6, with D hard to call. The germline gives CDR1 MDHEN, CDR2 SYDVKM. The CDR3 contains 13 residues. V lost 7 bases, J lost 13 bases, and 17 bases lay in between. CDR3 DNA: TGTGCCAGCACGACCAGCACCCAGATCCCCCTCCACTTT. This encodes CASTTSTQIPLHF.

On this clonotype: A read error may be the cause here, since a much bigger clone is one base away. This chain uses TRBV7-9 with TRBJ1-6; D gene ambiguous. CDR3 length equals 12 residues. Trimming removed 5 bases at V and 9 bases at J, with 8 bases between. The germline CDR1 and CDR2 sequences are SEHNR and FQNEAQ (reference sequence). As DNA, the CDR3 is TGTGCCAGCAGCCAGTCGGCTTCACCCCTCCACTTT. Translating it yields CASSQSASPLHF.